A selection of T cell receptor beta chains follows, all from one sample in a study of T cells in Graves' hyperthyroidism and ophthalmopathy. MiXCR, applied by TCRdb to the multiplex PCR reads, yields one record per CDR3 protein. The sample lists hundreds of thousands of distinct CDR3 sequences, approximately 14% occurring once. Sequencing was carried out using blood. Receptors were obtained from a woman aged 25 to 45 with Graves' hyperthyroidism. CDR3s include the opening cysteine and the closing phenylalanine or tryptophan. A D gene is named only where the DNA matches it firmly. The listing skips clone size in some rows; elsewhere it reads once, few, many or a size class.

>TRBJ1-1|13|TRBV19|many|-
TGTGCCAGCAGCATAAAGGGGAACACTGAAGCTTTCTTT
CASSIKGNTEAFF
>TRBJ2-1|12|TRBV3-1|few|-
TGTGCCAGCAGCCAGGAGGGAACAGCGCAGTTCTTC
CASSQEGTAQFF
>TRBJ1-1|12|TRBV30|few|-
TGTGCCTGGAGTGTACTCGATGCTCAGGCTTTCTTT
CAWSVLDAQAFF
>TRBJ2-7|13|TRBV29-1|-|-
TGCAGCGTTGTTTCGGAGGGTTGGAACGAGCAGTACTTC
CSVVSEGWNEQYF
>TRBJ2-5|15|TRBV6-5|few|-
TGTGCCAGCAGTTACGTCGGGGCAGCCCAAGAGACCCAGTACTTC
CASSYVGAAQETQYF
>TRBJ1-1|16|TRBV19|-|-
TGTGCCAGTAGTATGTATCTCACAAGTATGAACACTGAAGCTTTCTTT
CASSMYLTSMNTEAFF
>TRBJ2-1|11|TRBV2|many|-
TGTGCCCGTGAAAGCTACAATGAGCAGTTCTTC
CARESYNEQFF
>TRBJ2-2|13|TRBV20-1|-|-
TGCAGTGCTAGGTCTAGCGTCGGCGGGGAGCTGTTTTTT
CSARSSVGGELFF
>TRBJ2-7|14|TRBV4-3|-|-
TGCGCCAGCAGCCAAGACTACGCCAGGGACGAGCAGTACTTC
CASSQDYARDEQYF
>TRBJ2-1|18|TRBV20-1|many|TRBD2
TGCAGTGCTAGCGGGAGGACTAGCGGGAGGGCACGGTACAATGAGCAGTTCTTC
CSASGRTSGRARYNEQFF
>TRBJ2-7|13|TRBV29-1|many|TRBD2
TGCAGCGTTGGCGGGAGAGCCTCCTACGAGCAGTACTTC
CSVGGRASYEQYF
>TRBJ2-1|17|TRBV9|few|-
TGTGCCAGCAGCGAGAGAATTATGGAGGGCGCCTACAATGAGCAGTTCTTC
CASSERIMEGAYNEQFF
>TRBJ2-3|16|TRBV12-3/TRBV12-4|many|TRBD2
TGTGCCAGCAGTCCTCTTCCTAGCGGGCGGGAGGATACGCAGTATTTT
CASSPLPSGREDTQYF
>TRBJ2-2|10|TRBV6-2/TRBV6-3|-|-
TGTGCCAGTTGGTATAGGGAGCTGTTTTTT
CASWYRELFF
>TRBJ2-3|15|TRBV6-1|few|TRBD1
TGTGCCAGCAGTAGACAGGGCCCTAGCACAGATACGCAGTATTTT
CASSRQGPSTDTQYF
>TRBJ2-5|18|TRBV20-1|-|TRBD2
TGCAGTGCTAGTTATCTGAATGTCGGCGGGAGGTACCAAGAGACCCAGTACTTC
CSASYLNVGGRYQETQYF
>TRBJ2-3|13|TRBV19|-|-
TGTGCCAGTAAGGAAACAGGGAGAGATACGCAGTATTTT
CASKETGRDTQYF
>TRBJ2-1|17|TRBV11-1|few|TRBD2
TGTGCCAGCAGCCCCGCGGGGAGCGGGAGGGCCGCTAATGAGCAGTTCTTC
CASSPAGSGRAANEQFF
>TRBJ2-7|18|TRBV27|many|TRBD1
TGTGCCAGCAGTTTTCAAGGATCGATGGGGACAGGGCCCTACGAGCAGTACTTC
CASSFQGSMGTGPYEQYF
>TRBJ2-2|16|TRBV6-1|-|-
TGTGCCAGCAGACCAGACCCAGGGGACTACTACGGGGAGCTGTTTTTT
CASRPDPGDYYGELFF
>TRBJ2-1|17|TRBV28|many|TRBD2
TGTGCCAGCAGCCCACCAAGAGCGGGAGTGGGCGACAATGAGCAGTTCTTC
CASSPPRAGVGDNEQFF
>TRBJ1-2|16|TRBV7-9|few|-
TGTGCCAGCAGCAAGGGGTGGGAAGGGGGTTTATATGGCTACACCTTC
CASSKGWEGGLYGYTF
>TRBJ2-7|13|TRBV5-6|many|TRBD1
TGTGCCAGCGCGACAGGGGCCTCCTACGAGCAGTACTTC
CASATGASYEQYF
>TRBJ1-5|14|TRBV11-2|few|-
TGTGCCAGCAGCTTAGGTGAGGGCCTGGGTCCCCAGCATTTT
CASSLGEGLGPQHF
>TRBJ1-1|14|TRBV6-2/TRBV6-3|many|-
TGTGCCAGCAGTTACTTAGGAGCGGCCGCTGAAGCTTTCTTT
CASSYLGAAAEAFF
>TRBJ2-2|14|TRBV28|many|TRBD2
TGTGCCAGCAAGGTCCGGGGGGGTAGCGGGGAGCTGTTTTTT
CASKVRGGSGELFF
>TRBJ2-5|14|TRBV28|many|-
TGTGCCAGCAGTCCCTGGGGGAGTCAAGAGACCCAGTACTTC
CASSPWGSQETQYF
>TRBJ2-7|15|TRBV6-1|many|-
TGTGCCAGCAGCCCCTTCTTGGACAGCTCCTACGAGCAGTACTTC
CASSPFLDSSYEQYF
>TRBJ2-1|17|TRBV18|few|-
TGTGCCAGCTCACCAGCCCAGGCCCCCCGTCGGGACAATGAGCAGTTCTTC
CASSPAQAPRRDNEQFF
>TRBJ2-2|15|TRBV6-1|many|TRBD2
TGTGCCAGCAGTGGACTAGCTGAGAACACCGGGGAGCTGTTTTTT
CASSGLAENTGELFF
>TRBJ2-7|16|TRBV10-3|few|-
TGTGCCATCAGTGAATCGGGACAAAGCGTCTCCTACGAGCAGTACTTC
CAISESGQSVSYEQYF
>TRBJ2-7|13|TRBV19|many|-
TGTGCCACTGAGGACACATACTCGGGCGAGCAGTACTTC
CATEDTYSGEQYF
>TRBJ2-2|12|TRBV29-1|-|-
TGCAGCGTGCTCTTGGACGCCGGGGAGCTGTTTTTT
CSVLLDAGELFF
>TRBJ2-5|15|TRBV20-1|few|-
TGCAGTGCATATAGTTCCGCTACGTTGTGGGAGACCCAGTACTTC
CSAYSSATLWETQYF
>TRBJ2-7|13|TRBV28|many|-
TGTGCCAGCAGAACGACCGACAAGTACGAGCAGTACTTC
CASRTTDKYEQYF
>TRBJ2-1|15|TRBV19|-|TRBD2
TGTGCCAGCAACGAGCGGGAGGGTTCCTACAATGAGCAGTTCTTC
CASNEREGSYNEQFF
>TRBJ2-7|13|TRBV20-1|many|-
TGCAGTGCTCGATCAGGGGGGGCTTGGGAGCAGTACTTC
CSARSGGAWEQYF
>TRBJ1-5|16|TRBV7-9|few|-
TGTGCCAGCAGCTTAGCAGGGGATTATAGCAATCAGCCCCAGCATTTT
CASSLAGDYSNQPQHF
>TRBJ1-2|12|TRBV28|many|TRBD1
TGTGCCAGCAGACCAGGGACAGATGGCTACACCTTC
CASRPGTDGYTF
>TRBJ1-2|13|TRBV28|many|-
TGTGCCAGCAGGTTGAGAGGGATCGATGGCTACACCTTC
CASRLRGIDGYTF
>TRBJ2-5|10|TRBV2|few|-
TGTGCCAGCACTTTCGAGACCCAGTACTTC
CASTFETQYF
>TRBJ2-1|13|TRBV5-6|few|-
TGTGCCAGCAGCTTGGTACTAAGCAATGAGCAGTTCTTC
CASSLVLSNEQFF
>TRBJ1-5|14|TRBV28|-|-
TGTGCCAGCAGTTTTTTACAGCCAAATCAGCCCCAGCATTTT
CASSFLQPNQPQHF
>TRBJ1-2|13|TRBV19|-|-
TGTGCCAGTAGTAAGCCGGCGCGTCCCGGCTACACCTTC
CASSKPARPGYTF
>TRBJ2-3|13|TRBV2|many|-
TGTGCCAGCAGTGGGCAGATCACAGATACGCAGTATTTT
CASSGQITDTQYF
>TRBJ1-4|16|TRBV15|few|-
TGTGCCACCAGCAGAGATTTAGCGGTGTCTAATGAAAAACTGTTTTTT
CATSRDLAVSNEKLFF
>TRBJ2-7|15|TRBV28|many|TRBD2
TGTGCCAGCAGTTTGTTGCCCGGGACTAGCTACGAGCAGTACTTC
CASSLLPGTSYEQYF
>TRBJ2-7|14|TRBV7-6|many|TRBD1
TGTGCCAGCAGCCGACGGACAGGGGGCGACGAGCAGTACTTC
CASSRRTGGDEQYF
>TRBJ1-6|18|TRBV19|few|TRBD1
TGTGCCAGTAGGCCAAAACATCCGGGACAGGGTCGGCGATCACCCCTCCACTTT
CASRPKHPGQGRRSPLHF
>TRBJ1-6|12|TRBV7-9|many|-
TGTGCCAGCAGTTTGGGGAATTCACCCCTCCACTTT
CASSLGNSPLHF
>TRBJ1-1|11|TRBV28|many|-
TGTGCCAGCTCAATAACCACTGAAGCTTTCTTT
CASSITTEAFF
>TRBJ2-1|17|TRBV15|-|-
TGTGCCACCAGCGGACCCGCCGGCAGGGGATTAGGCAATGAGCAGTTCTTC
CATSGPAGRGLGNEQFF
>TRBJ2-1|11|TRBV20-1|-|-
TGCAGTGCCCCGACAGGCAATGAGCAGTTCTTC
CSAPTGNEQFF
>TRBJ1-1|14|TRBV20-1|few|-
TGCAGTGCTGCTCCCGGGACGAGGAACACTGAAGCTTTCTTT
CSAAPGTRNTEAFF
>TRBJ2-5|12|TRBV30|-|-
TGTGCCTGGAGCCCCGCAGGGGCCGTCTGGAACTTC
CAWSPAGAVWNF
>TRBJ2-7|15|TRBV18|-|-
TGTGCCAGCTCGTTGAGCGGGTCCCTTTCTTACGAGCAGTACTTC
CASSLSGSLSYEQYF